This entry describes one T cell receptor (beta chain). V trimming: 4 bases; J trimming: 6 bases; junction bases outside the gene matches: 8. The CDR3 runs to 14 residues. Germline values: CDR1 SGHRS, CDR2 YFSETQ. Profiled with immunoSEQ multiplex PCR; TCRdb holds only in-frame clones, not every one. The table lists 150,000 to 200,000 clones, less than 90% of them singletons, with roughly 7.5% in the top ten. The sample comes from a study of blood T cell repertoires in COVID-19. The V and J genes are TRBV5-1 and TRBJ1-1, with 8 nucleotides matching TRBD1. Material: peripheral blood. The sequence was collected from a woman aged 70-85 years with COVID-19, enrolled during active disease. Here the CDR3 DNA reads TGCGCCAGCAGCGAACAGGGGGTCGGGTCTGAAGCTTTCTTT. Translation gives CASSEQGVGSEAFF.